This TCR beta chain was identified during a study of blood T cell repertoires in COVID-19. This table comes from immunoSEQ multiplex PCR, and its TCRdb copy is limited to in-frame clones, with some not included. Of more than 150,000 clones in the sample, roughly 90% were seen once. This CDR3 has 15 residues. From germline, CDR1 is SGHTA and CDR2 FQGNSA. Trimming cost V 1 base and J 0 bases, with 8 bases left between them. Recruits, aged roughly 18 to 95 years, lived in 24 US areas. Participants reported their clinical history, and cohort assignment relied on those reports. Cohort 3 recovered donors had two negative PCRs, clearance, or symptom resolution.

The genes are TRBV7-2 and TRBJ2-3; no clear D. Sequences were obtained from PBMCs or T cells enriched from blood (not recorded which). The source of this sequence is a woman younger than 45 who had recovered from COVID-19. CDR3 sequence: CASSLDRVSTDTQYF. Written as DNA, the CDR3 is TGTGCCAGCAGCTTAGACCGGGTTAGCACAGATACGCAGTATTTT. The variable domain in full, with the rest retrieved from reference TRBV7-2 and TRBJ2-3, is GAGVSQSPSNKVTEKGKDVELRCDPISGHTALYWYRQSLGQGLEFLIYFQGNSAPDKSGLPSDRFSAERTGGSVSTLTIQRTQQEDSAVYLCASSLDRVSTDTQYFGPGTRLTVL.